These 3 T cell receptor beta chains were all obtained from the same sample, sequenced in a study of T cells in Graves' hyperthyroidism and ophthalmopathy. Researchers took RNA transcripts and amplified the TCR beta CDR3 regions from them. The TCR CDR3 was amplified in a first-round RT-PCR using the HTBI primer set. One entry per CDR3 protein results from TCRdb running MiXCR on the multiplex PCR reads. The sample includes roughly 420,000 distinct CDR3 sequences, 15% to 19% of them seen just once. The specimen sequenced was blood. These receptors were collected from a woman aged 18 to 35 with Graves' hyperthyroidism.

This clonotype was seen at least ten times. The genes are TRBV3-1 and TRBJ2-5, with TRBD1 matching over 7 bases. CDR1 and CDR2 from the germline V gene are LGHDT and YNNKEL (reference sequence). The CDR3 has 13 residues. V was pared by 0 bases and J by 7 bases, with 2 bases of the junction left unmatched. For the CDR3, the DNA is TGTGCCAGCAGCCAAGAGCACAGGGGGACCCAGTACTTC. Protein: CASSQEHRGTQYF.

Many counts were recorded for this clonotype. The chain uses TRBV6-2 or TRBV6-3 and TRBJ2-1; D unresolved. V shed 2 bases and J shed 3 bases, with 5 bases lying between them. The CDR3 sequence is 13 residues long. In germline, CDR1 is MNHEY, CDR2 SVGEGT. CDR3 sequence: CASSYVDYNEQFF. In DNA form, the CDR3 reads TGTGCCAGCAGTTACGTGGACTACAATGAGCAGTTCTTC.

This clonotype has a count of ten or more. This chain uses TRBV7-8 with TRBJ1-1; no firm D call. CDR1 and CDR2 from the germline V gene are SGHVS and FQNEAQ. The length of the CDR3 is 15 residues. Trimming removed 1 base from V and 4 bases from J, with 13 bases in between. CDR3 amino acids: CASSLVRGSGTEAFF. CDR3 bases: TGTGCCAGCAGCTTAGTGCGGGGATCGGGCACTGAAGCTTTCTTT.